Described below is a single T cell receptor beta chain sequence and its context. This entry comes from a study of T cells after yellow fever vaccination. Production of TCR cDNA was by 5'RACE template switching, which also added a universal primer site and UMIs. TCRdb analysed the 5' RACE reads with MiXCR anew, one entry per CDR3 protein. The sample shows hundreds of thousands of distinct CDR3 sequences, roughly 13% of them seen only once. The germline V gene has CDR1 SEHNR and CDR2 FQNEAQ (reference sequence). This CDR3 region has 15 residues. The V and J ends lost 6 bases and 1 base respectively, with 15 bases between them.

The V call is TRBV7-9, the J call TRBJ2-5; possibly TRBD2 for D (5 bases). The source of this sequence is a man aged 25-45 years who received the YFV17D yellow fever vaccine. This specimen was PBMCs, taken on the day of the yellow fever booster vaccination. This CDR3 is CASSPRIEGQETQYF. CDR3 DNA sequence: TGTGCCAGCAGTCCGAGGATCGAGGGCCAAGAGACCCAGTACTTC. The complete variable domain, with remaining parts taken from reference TRBV7-9 and TRBJ2-5, reads DTGVSQNPRHKITKRGQNVTFRCDPISEHNRLYWYRQTLGQGPEFLTYFQNEAQLEKSRLLSDRFSAERPKGSFSTLEIQRTEQGDSAMYLCASSPRIEGQETQYFGPGTRLLVL.